This T cell receptor (beta chain) was sequenced in a study of beta chain features in type 1 diabetes. Findings and caveats of the study: Over-representation of high TCR-expressing cells was a possible consequence of cDNA sequencing. TCRB CDR3s from Type 1 diabetes patients were moderately but significantly shorter in all four CD4+ subsets.

Expressed TCRB transcripts were sequenced, since all the RNA that had been isolated was reverse transcribed. Only in-frame clones appear in the TCRdb table, and some are missing; sequencing was by immunoSEQ multiplex PCR. The repertoire holds under 550,000 clones, over 9.5% seen once, with around 0.05% in the top ten. Worth noting for this clone: The antigen is not known.

A CD45RO/CCR7/CD25/CD127/CD95/CD27 panel sorted naive, central memory, regulatory and stem cell-like memory CD4+ cells. Sort purity for all populations was recorded as exceeding 98%. Germline CDR1 and CDR2: SGHDT and YYEEEE. The ends were cut back, 7 bases at V and 5 bases at J, with 21 bases in the middle. The CDR3 covers 15 residues. The chain employs TRBV5-6 and TRBJ1-2, with a weak D call TRBD1 (6 bases). The receptor's source is a woman aged 18-29 years in good health. The material sequenced was naive CD4+ T cells from blood. CDR3: CASGPKTITGYGYTF. CDR3 in DNA: TGTGCCAGCGGACCCAAAACGATAACAGGGTATGGCTACACCTTC.